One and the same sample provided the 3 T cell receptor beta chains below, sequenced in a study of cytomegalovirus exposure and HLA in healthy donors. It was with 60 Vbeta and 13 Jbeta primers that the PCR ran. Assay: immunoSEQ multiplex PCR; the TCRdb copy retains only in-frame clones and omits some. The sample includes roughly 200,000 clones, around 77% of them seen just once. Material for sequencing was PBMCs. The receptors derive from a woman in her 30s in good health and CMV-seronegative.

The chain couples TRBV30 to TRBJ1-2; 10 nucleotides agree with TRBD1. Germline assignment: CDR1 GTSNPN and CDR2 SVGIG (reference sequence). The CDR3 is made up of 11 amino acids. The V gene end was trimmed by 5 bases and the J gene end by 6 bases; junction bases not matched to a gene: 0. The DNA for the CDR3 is TGTGCCTGGGGGACAGGGGATGGCTACACCTTC. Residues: CAWGTGDGYTF.

CDR3 bases: TGTGCCAGCAGCCCCAATCCAGATACGCAGTATTTT. Translated, it gives CASSPNPDTQYF. V and J are TRBV7-2 and TRBJ2-3; D not certain. The CDR3 totals 12 residues. The germline V gene has CDR1 SGHTA and CDR2 FQGNSA. V lost 5 bases, J lost 4 bases, and 7 bases lay in between.

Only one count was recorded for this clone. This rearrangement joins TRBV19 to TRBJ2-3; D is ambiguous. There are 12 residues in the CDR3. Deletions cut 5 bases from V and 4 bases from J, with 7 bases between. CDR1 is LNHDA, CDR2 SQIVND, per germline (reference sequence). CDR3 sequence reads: CASSPLADTQYF. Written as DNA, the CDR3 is TGTGCCAGTAGTCCTCTCGCAGATACGCAGTATTTT.